The 30 T cell receptor beta chains presented below share a single source sample, sequenced in a study of graft-versus-host responses after intestinal transplantation. Clones were sequenced by immunoSEQ multiplex PCR, and TCRdb holds only the in-frame ones, with some missing. The table has some 36,000 clones, roughly 95% seen once. No cognate antigen is known for these TCRs. The specimen comprised unstimulated CD4+ T cells sorted from spleen or lymph node cells, sampled before transplant. Receptors originate from a human donor who was the organ donor for an intestinal transplant.

The rearrangement joins TRBV5-1 to TRBJ2-1; 10 nucleotides line up with TRBD2. The germline V gene has CDR1 SGHRS and CDR2 YFSETQ. Trimming took 0 bases from V and 6 from J; bases not matched to a gene: 0. CDR3 length equals 14 residues. As DNA, the CDR3 is TGCGCCAGCAGCTTGGAGCGGGGGGGCAATGAGCAGTTCTTC. Protein: CASSLERGGNEQFF.

The chain recombines TRBV9 with TRBJ2-1; D might be TRBD2 (7 bases). Germline V lookup: CDR1 SGDLS, CDR2 YYNGEE. Trimming removed 4 bases at V and 5 bases at J, with 19 bases between. The CDR3 is 16 residues long. The CDR3 region has the DNA TGTGCCAGCAGCCCCGGAGGCGGGGGCACCCACAATGAGCAGTTCTTC. It codes for CASSPGGGGTHNEQFF.

The rearrangement uses TRBV29-1 and TRBJ1-2; 8 nucleotides match TRBD1. V lost 0 bases to trimming and J lost 0 bases; unmatched junction nucleotides: 3. The CDR3 extends over 15 amino acids. Germline-derived CDR1 and CDR2 are SQVTM and ANQGSEA. CDR3 bases: TGCAGCGTTGAAGAATACAGGGGGACTAACTATGGCTACACCTTC. It codes for CSVEEYRGTNYGYTF.

The chain combines TRBV5-6 with TRBJ1-5; D gene unclear. With 2 bases removed from V and 7 bases from J, the gap between germline ends came to 7 bases. The CDR3 spans 12 residues. Germline CDR1 and CDR2: SGHDT and YYEEEE. The CDR3 is CASSFLVQPQHF. Here the CDR3 DNA reads TGTGCCAGCAGCTTTTTAGTCCAGCCCCAGCATTTT.

This rearrangement joins TRBV10-3 to TRBJ2-2; 7 bases map to TRBD2. The CDR3 covers 15 residues. Germline lookup yields CDR1 ENHRY and CDR2 SYGVKD. Trimming removed 6 bases from V and 4 bases from J; junction bases left unmatched: 8. The CDR3, as DNA: TGTGCCATCAGCGACATTCTAGCGGTCACCGGGGAGCTGTTTTTT. Protein: CAISDILAVTGELFF.

The CDR3: CASSLKGNTEAFF. The CDR3, as DNA: TGTGCCAGCAGTTTGAAGGGGAACACTGAAGCTTTCTTT. The rearrangement joins TRBV27 to TRBJ1-1; D is ambiguous. The CDR3 has 13 residues. V gave up 3 bases and J gave up 1 base, with 6 bases separating them. CDR1 is MNHEY and CDR2 is SMNVEV in the germline V gene (reference sequence).

J is TRBJ2-3 and V is TRBV5-4; 12 bases match TRBD2. Germline V gene data show CDR1 as SGHNT and CDR2 as YYREEE (reference sequence). CDR3 size: 15 residues. The junction had 2 bases not matched to a gene; V was cut back by 1 base and J by 5 bases. Written as DNA, the CDR3 is TGTGCCAGCAGCTTGACTAGCGGGGGGCTAGATACGCAGTATTTT. Amino acid sequence: CASSLTSGGLDTQYF.

The chain is built from TRBV4-2 and TRBJ2-5; no reliable D call. The CDR3 sequence is 14 residues long. Germline CDR1 LGHNA, CDR2 YNFKEQ. The germline V and J ends were trimmed by 4 bases and 5 bases, with 14 bases remaining between them. CDR3 sequence reads: CASSPQRSVETQYF. The CDR3 nucleotides read TGTGCCAGCAGCCCCCAACGAAGCGTGGAGACCCAGTACTTC.

The chain is built from TRBV10-3 and TRBJ2-3; 10 positions agree with TRBD2. After removal of 8 bases from V and 0 bases from J, the junction contained 5 bases not matched to a gene. This CDR3 has 15 residues. CDR1 is ENHRY and CDR2 is SYGVKD in the germline V gene. The CDR3 loop reads CAISTSGASTDTQYF. CDR3 DNA sequence: TGTGCCATCTCTACTAGCGGGGCTAGCACAGATACGCAGTATTTT.

The chain has TRBV13 and TRBJ2-3, with 8 bases aligning to TRBD2. V gave up 0 bases and J gave up 5 bases; unmatched junction bases: 1. The germline V gene has CDR1 PRHDT and CDR2 FYEKMQ (reference sequence). The CDR3 has 14 amino acids. The CDR3 region is CASSLGGGGDTQYF. CDR3 DNA: TGTGCCAGCAGCTTAGGCGGGGGGGGAGATACGCAGTATTTT.

The V gene is TRBV19, the J gene TRBJ1-1; D perhaps matches TRBD1 (6 bases). Germline V gives CDR1 LNHDA, CDR2 SQIVND (reference sequence). CDR3 length: 15 amino acids. Trimming cost V 7 bases and J 3 bases, with 18 bases left between them. This CDR3 is CASKKKGGDDTEAFF. DNA for the CDR3: TGTGCCAGTAAAAAGAAGGGGGGGGATGACACTGAAGCTTTCTTT.

The chain couples TRBV27 to TRBJ1-4, with no clear D. CDR3 length: 16 residues. Trimming took 5 bases from V and 0 from J, leaving 13 bases between them. The germline gives CDR1 MNHEY, CDR2 SMNVEV (reference sequence). In nucleotides, the CDR3 is TGTGCCAGCAGTCCATTTTCAGGAGCAACTAATGAAAAACTGTTTTTT. Translating gives CASSPFSGATNEKLFF.

V and J are TRBV11-2 and TRBJ1-1; possible D gene TRBD1, 6 bases. With 8 bases removed from V and 0 bases from J, the gap between germline ends came to 16 bases. The germline gives CDR1 SGHAT, CDR2 FQNNGV. CDR3 length equals 15 residues. The CDR3: CASHEGGLMNTEAFF. CDR3 in DNA: TGTGCCAGCCACGAAGGGGGTTTGATGAACACTGAAGCTTTCTTT.

This clone showed up just once. V usage is TRBV7-2 and J usage is TRBJ2-1, with D possibly matching TRBD1 (5 bases). This CDR3 contains 16 residues. Trimming removed 0 bases at V and 5 bases at J, with 14 bases between. Germline V gene data show CDR1 as SGHTA and CDR2 as FQGNSA. CDR3 region: CASSLARRVVDNEQFF. The CDR3 DNA reads as TGTGCCAGCAGCTTAGCGCGCAGGGTAGTGGACAATGAGCAGTTCTTC.

This clone was recorded once. Written as DNA, the CDR3 is TGTGCCAGCAGCCACACAGACAGGAACACTGAAGCTTTCTTT. It specifies CASSHTDRNTEAFF. This chain uses TRBV7-9 with TRBJ1-1, with D possibly matching TRBD1 (5 bases). The germline V and J ends were trimmed by 5 bases and 1 base, with 11 bases remaining between them. Germline V lookup: CDR1 SEHNR, CDR2 FQNEAQ (reference sequence). The CDR3 has 14 amino acids.

The rearrangement links TRBV7-9 to TRBJ1-6; D may be TRBD1 (5 bases). Germline V gene data show CDR1 as SEHNR and CDR2 as FQNEAQ (reference sequence). V lost 5 bases and J lost 1, with 12 bases in between. The CDR3 is 16 residues long. This chain's CDR3 is CASSPQGGSYNSPLHF. The CDR3 coding sequence is TGTGCCAGCAGCCCCCAGGGTGGATCCTATAATTCACCCCTCCACTTT. Full variable domain (rest looked up from reference TRBV7-9 and TRBJ1-6): DTGVSQNPRHKITKRGQNVTFRCDPISEHNRLYWYRQTLGQGPEFLTYFQNEAQLEKSRLLSDRFSAERPKGSFSTLEIQRTEQGDSAMYLCASSPQGGSYNSPLHFGNGTRLTVT.

The CDR3 spells CASSRGVMNTEAFF. The DNA of the CDR3 is TGTGCCAGCAGCCGGGGGGTGATGAACACTGAAGCTTTCTTT. The chain employs TRBV6-5 and TRBJ1-1, with TRBD1 as a possible D gene (5 bases). V was trimmed by 6 bases and J by 0 bases, leaving 11 bases between them. Germline CDR1 is MNHEY and CDR2 is SVGAGI. There are 14 residues in the CDR3.

This chain joins TRBV30 and TRBJ1-6; possible D gene TRBD1, 6 bases. V was clipped by 2 bases and J by 6 bases, with 11 bases between them. Germline CDR1 GTSNPN, CDR2 SVGIG (reference sequence). The CDR3 is 14 amino acids. The CDR3 nucleotides read TGTGCCTGGAGTAAGGGGGGCGTTAATTCACCCCTCCACTTT. It encodes CAWSKGGVNSPLHF.

The chain uses TRBV5-1 and TRBJ2-1; TRBD2 aligns across 12 bases. The junction had 3 bases not matched to a gene; V was cut back by 3 bases and J by 2 bases. The CDR3 totals 16 residues. The germline V gene has CDR1 SGHRS and CDR2 YFSETQ. CDR3 in amino acids: CASSSSGGATYNEQFF. The CDR3, as DNA: TGCGCCAGCAGCTCTAGCGGGGGGGCAACCTACAATGAGCAGTTCTTC.

The chain employs TRBV29-1 and TRBJ1-1; D call uncertain. Per germline, CDR1 SQVTM and CDR2 ANQGSEA. V lost 4 bases to trimming and J lost 0 bases, with 3 bases between them. The CDR3 spans 11 residues. CDR3 residues: CSVGMNTEAFF. Written as DNA, the CDR3 is TGCAGCGTTGGGATGAACACTGAAGCTTTCTTT.

This chain joins TRBV19 and TRBJ2-1; 9 bases are shared with TRBD1. CDR3 length: 15 residues. The V and J ends lost 4 bases and 5 bases, in that order; junction bases with no gene match: 6. Germline lookup yields CDR1 LNHDA and CDR2 SQIVND (reference sequence). CDR3: CASSNSGTGNNEQFF. The DNA for the CDR3 is TGTGCCAGTAGTAATTCCGGGACAGGGAACAATGAGCAGTTCTTC.

V and J are TRBV7-6 and TRBJ2-5; 8 bases agree with TRBD2. The germline CDR1 and CDR2 sequences are SGHVS and FNYEAQ. The CDR3 has 14 residues. The ends lost 5 bases at V and 4 bases at J; junction bases unmatched: 6. CDR3 sequence reads: CASSPGGARETQYF. CDR3 DNA sequence: TGTGCCAGCAGCCCCGGGGGGGCCAGAGAGACCCAGTACTTC.

This clone was counted a single time. The V call is TRBV19, the J call TRBJ2-2, with D possibly matching TRBD1 (6 bases). CDR1 is LNHDA, CDR2 SQIVND, per germline (reference sequence). This CDR3 region has 11 residues. CDR3 protein: CATGLLEELFF. In DNA, the CDR3 is TGTGCGACAGGCCTATTAGAGGAGCTGTTTTTT.

The rearrangement uses TRBV7-2 and TRBJ1-6; D is uncertain. V was trimmed by 0 bases and J by 5 bases, leaving 8 bases between them. The CDR3 sequence is 15 residues long. CDR1 and CDR2 (germline): SGHTA, FQGNSA. The CDR3 bases are TGTGCCAGCAGCTTAGCAGGACTGCATAATTCACCCCTCCACTTT. This gives the protein CASSLAGLHNSPLHF.

J is TRBJ1-1 and V is TRBV7-2; 8 bases match TRBD1. CDR1 is SGHTA and CDR2 is FQGNSA in the germline V gene. J lost 5 bases, V lost 6 bases, and 11 bases had no gene match. CDR3 length equals 15 residues. Here the CDR3 reads CASSVRGQGGTEAFF. CDR3 DNA sequence: TGTGCCAGCAGTGTCCGAGGACAGGGTGGAACTGAAGCTTTCTTT.

This rearrangement joins TRBV6-1 to TRBJ1-2; no reliable D call. Germline lookup yields CDR1 MNHNS and CDR2 SASEGT. The CDR3 extends over 14 amino acids. V was trimmed by 1 base and J by 8 bases, leaving 14 bases between them. In nucleotides, the CDR3 is TGTGCCAGCAGTGAAGGAACCGGGTACGGGGGCTACACCTTC. Its protein is CASSEGTGYGGYTF.

The V call is TRBV27, the J call TRBJ1-6; D is unclear. This CDR3 contains 15 residues. Trimming shortened V by 2 bases and J by 6 bases, and 11 bases separated the two germline ends. Germline V lookup: CDR1 MNHEY, CDR2 SMNVEV (reference sequence). CDR3 coding DNA: TGTGCCAGCAGTTTAAACCCGACTGCTAATTCACCCCTCCACTTT. As protein: CASSLNPTANSPLHF.

The chain joins TRBV11-3 to TRBJ1-6; 7 nucleotides line up with TRBD1. Germline CDR1 is SGHNT and CDR2 is YENEEA. V lost 1 base, J lost 9 bases, and 6 bases stayed unmatched. The CDR3 runs to 15 residues. The CDR3 region is CASSLVGTAISPLHF. The CDR3 DNA follows: TGTGCCAGCAGCTTAGTGGGGACAGCTATTTCACCCCTCCACTTT.

The chain uses TRBV4-3 and TRBJ1-2; D not resolved. The CDR3 totals 15 residues. Trimming removed 0 bases from V and 3 bases from J, with 11 bases in between. The germline CDR1 and CDR2 sequences are LGHNA and YSLEER. The CDR3 here is CASSQDRDRDYGYTF. In nucleotides, the CDR3 is TGCGCCAGCAGCCAAGATCGAGACCGAGACTATGGCTACACCTTC.

The chain carries TRBV27 and TRBJ1-6; maybe TRBD1 (6 bases). CDR1 and CDR2 (germline): MNHEY, SMNVEV (reference sequence). CDR3 length: 14 residues. V lost 2 bases and J lost 10, with 12 bases in between. The CDR3 loop is CASSLGGLGSPLHF. CDR3 DNA sequence: TGTGCCAGCAGTTTAGGGGGGCTGGGGTCACCCCTCCACTTT.